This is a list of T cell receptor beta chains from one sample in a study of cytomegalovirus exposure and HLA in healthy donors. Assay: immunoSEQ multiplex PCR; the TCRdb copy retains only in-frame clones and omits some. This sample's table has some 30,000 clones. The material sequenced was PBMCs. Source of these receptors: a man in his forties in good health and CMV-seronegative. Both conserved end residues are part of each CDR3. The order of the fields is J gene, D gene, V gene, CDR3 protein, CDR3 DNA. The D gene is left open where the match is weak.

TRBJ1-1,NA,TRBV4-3,CASSQDRPPGTEAFF,TGCGCCAGCAGCCAAGATCGTCCCCCAGGGACTGAAGCTTTCTTT
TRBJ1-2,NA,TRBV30,CAWSAGSLLPGYTF,TGTGCCTGGAGTGCGGGATCCCTATTGCCCGGCTACACCTTC
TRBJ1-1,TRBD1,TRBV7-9,CASSYRDRGGNTEAFF,TGTGCCAGCAGCTACCGGGACAGGGGAGGGAACACTGAAGCTTTCTTT
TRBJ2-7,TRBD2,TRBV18,CASSPPGTTPSYEQYF,TGTGCCAGCTCACCACCAGGGACTACTCCTTCCTACGAGCAGTACTTC
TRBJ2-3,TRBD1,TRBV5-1,CASSMGQGGDTQYF,TGCGCCAGCAGCATGGGACAGGGCGGAGATACGCAGTATTTT
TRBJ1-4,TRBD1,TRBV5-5,CASSRTGGNEKLFF,TGTGCCAGCAGCCGGACAGGGGGTAATGAAAAACTGTTTTTT
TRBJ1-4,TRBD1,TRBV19,CASSIGTGPEKLFF,TGTGCCAGTAGTATCGGGACAGGGCCTGAAAAACTGTTTTTT
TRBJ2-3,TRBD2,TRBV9,CASSPRLAGGPDTQYF,TGTGCCAGCAGCCCCCGACTAGCGGGAGGGCCAGATACGCAGTATTTT
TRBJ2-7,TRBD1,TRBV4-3,CASSQGVGQGYEQYF,TGCGCCAGCAGCCAGGGGGTGGGACAGGGCTACGAGCAGTACTTC
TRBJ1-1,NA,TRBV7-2,CASSLDSTLEAFF,TGTGCCAGCAGCTTAGACAGCACCCTTGAAGCTTTCTTT
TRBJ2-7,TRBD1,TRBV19,CASSRQGSVAYEQYF,TGTGCCAGTAGTAGACAGGGTAGTGTCGCCTACGAGCAGTACTTC
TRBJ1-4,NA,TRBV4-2,CASSQETGEKLFF,TGTGCCAGCAGCCAAGAGACGGGAGAAAAACTGTTTTTT
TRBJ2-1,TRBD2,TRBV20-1,CSARTSGEQFF,TGCAGTGCCCGGACTAGTGGGGAGCAGTTCTTC
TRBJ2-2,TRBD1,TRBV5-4,CASSGDRDRATGELFF,TGTGCCAGCAGCGGCGACCGGGACAGGGCCACCGGGGAGCTGTTTTTT
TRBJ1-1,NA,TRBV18,CASSPLTGGGNTEAFF,TGTGCCAGCTCACCACTTACGGGGGGAGGGAACACTGAAGCTTTCTTT
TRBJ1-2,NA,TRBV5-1,CASSVEGDYGYTF,TGCGCCAGCAGCGTAGAGGGGGACTATGGCTACACCTTC
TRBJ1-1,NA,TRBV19,CATRMNTEAFF,TGTGCCACGAGAATGAACACTGAAGCTTTCTTT
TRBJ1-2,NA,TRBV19,CASTLHVQGVGGYTF,TGTGCCAGTACTCTACACGTGCAGGGTGTAGGTGGCTACACCTTC
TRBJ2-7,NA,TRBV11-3,CASSLVRWEQYF,TGTGCCAGCAGCTTAGTCCGGTGGGAGCAGTACTTC
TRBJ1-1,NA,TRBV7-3,CASSLRPENTEAFF,TGTGCCAGCAGCTTAAGGCCAGAGAACACTGAAGCTTTCTTT
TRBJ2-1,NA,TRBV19,CASNIESPSGEQFF,TGTGCCAGTAACATAGAGAGCCCCTCGGGTGAGCAGTTCTTC
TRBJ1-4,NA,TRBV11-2,CASSSQLPGAATNEKLFF,TGTGCCAGCAGCTCTCAACTTCCTGGGGCAGCAACTAATGAAAAACTGTTTTTT
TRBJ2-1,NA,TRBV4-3,CASSQVRGSSESSDNEQFF,TGCGCCAGCAGCCAAGTAAGGGGATCAAGCGAAAGCTCCGACAATGAGCAGTTCTTC
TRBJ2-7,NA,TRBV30,CAWSVGARYEQYF,TGTGCCTGGAGTGTGGGAGCGCGCTACGAGCAGTACTTC
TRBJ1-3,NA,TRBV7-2,CASSQQQDSGNTIYF,TGTGCCAGCAGCCAACAGCAGGACTCTGGAAACACCATATATTTT
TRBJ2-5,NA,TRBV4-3,CARSHTRRETQYF,TGCGCCCGAAGTCACACCCGCAGAGAGACCCAGTACTTC
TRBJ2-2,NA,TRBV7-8,CASSGHGRYHRELFF,TGTGCCAGCAGCGGGCACGGGAGATATCACCGGGAGCTGTTTTTT
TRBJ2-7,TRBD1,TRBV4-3,CASSRNPPGQGGHEQYF,TGCGCCAGCAGCCGCAACCCCCCGGGACAGGGGGGTCACGAGCAGTACTTC
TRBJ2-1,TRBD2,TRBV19,CASSNGPLASGLFNEQFF,TGTGCCAGTAGTAATGGACCTCTGGCTAGCGGGCTTTTCAATGAGCAGTTCTTC
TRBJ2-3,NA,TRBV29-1,CSVRAGSPGDTQYF,TGCAGCGTTCGAGCGGGTTCACCGGGAGATACGCAGTATTTT
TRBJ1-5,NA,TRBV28,CASSSPRGANAQPQHF,TGTGCCAGCAGCTCGCCGCGGGGGGCGAACGCCCAGCCCCAGCATTTT
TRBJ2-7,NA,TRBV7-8,CASSSDDSQYF,TGTGCCAGCAGCTCTGACGACTCCCAGTACTTC
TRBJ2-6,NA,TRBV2,CASRGSSGANVLTF,TGTGCCAGCAGGGGCAGCTCTGGGGCCAACGTCCTGACTTTC
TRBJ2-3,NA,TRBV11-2,CASSTAPITDTQYF,TGTGCCAGCAGTACTGCCCCGATCACAGATACGCAGTATTTT
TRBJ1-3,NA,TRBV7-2,CASSQGSGNTIYF,TGTGCCAGCAGTCAGGGGTCTGGAAACACCATATATTTT
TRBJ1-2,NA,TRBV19,CASSEVLAGYGYTF,TGTGCCAGTAGTGAGGTTTTAGCGGGCTATGGCTACACCTTC
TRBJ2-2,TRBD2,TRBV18,CASSPPGLAGVRTGELFF,TGTGCCAGCTCACCCCCCGGACTAGCGGGAGTACGAACCGGGGAGCTGTTTTTT
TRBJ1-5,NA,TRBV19,CASSATGSATQHF,TGTGCCAGTAGTGCCACAGGTTCAGCGACCCAGCATTTT
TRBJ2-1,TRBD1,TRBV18,CASSPTGTAFTEQFF,TGTGCCAGCTCACCGACCGGGACAGCCTTCACTGAGCAGTTCTTC
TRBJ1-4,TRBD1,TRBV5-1,CASSLARRQGTTNEKLFF,TGCGCCAGCAGCTTGGCCCGTCGACAGGGGACAACTAATGAAAAACTGTTTTTT
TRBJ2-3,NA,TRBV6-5,CASSYGFQGAADTQYF,TGTGCCAGCAGTTACGGGTTCCAGGGTGCCGCAGATACGCAGTATTTT
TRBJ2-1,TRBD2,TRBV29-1,CSFLGTSGRFSYNEQFF,TGCAGTTTCCTGGGGACTAGCGGGAGGTTTTCCTACAATGAGCAGTTCTTC
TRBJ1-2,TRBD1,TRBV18,CASSPPLRQGREKGYGYTF,TGTGCCAGCTCACCACCCCTCAGACAGGGACGGGAGAAGGGCTATGGCTACACCTTC
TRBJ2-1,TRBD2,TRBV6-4,CASSETSGGSNEQFF,TGTGCCAGCAGTGAAACTAGCGGGGGGTCCAATGAGCAGTTCTTC
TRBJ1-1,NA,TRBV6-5,CASSYRGTSAEAFF,TGTGCCAGCAGTTACCGTGGGACAAGTGCCGAAGCTTTCTTT
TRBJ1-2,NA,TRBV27,CASRRQVIGGYGYTF,TGTGCCAGCAGGAGACAGGTCATAGGGGGCTATGGCTACACCTTC
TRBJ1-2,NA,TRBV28,CASSLGGYGYTF,TGTGCCAGCAGTTTGGGGGGATATGGCTACACCTTC
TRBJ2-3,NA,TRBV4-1,CASSQERPAPINTQYF,TGCGCCAGCAGCCAAGAGCGCCCTGCGCCCATAAATACGCAGTATTTT
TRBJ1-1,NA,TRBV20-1,CSARDLTEAFF,TGCAGTGCTAGAGATCTCACTGAAGCTTTCTTT
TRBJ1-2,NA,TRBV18,CASSPVAPGGYTF,TGTGCCAGCTCACCAGTGGCTCCAGGTGGCTACACCTTC
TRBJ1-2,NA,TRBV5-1,CASSEAPGYDYGYTF,TGCGCCAGCAGCGAGGCCCCGGGGTATGACTATGGCTACACCTTC